The text below deals with one T cell receptor beta chain. This clonotype occurred a few times. What antigen it recognizes has not been identified. It has no much larger one-base neighbor in the sample; base qualities were not kept. This sample is part of a study of T-cell memory formation after mild COVID-19 (dated by TCRdb to 2020 to 2022). A note on the overall study: Most TCR sequence clusters were specific to one of the two donors. Two young, previously healthy adult volunteers, one female and one male, were included in the cohort. In two donors, T-cell clones that expanded and contracted after mild COVID-19 were followed by sequencing TCRalpha and TCRbeta repertoires longitudinally.

V has 4 bases trimmed and J has 3 bases trimmed; junction bases matching no gene number 12. The germline V gene (reference sequence) supplies CDR1 SGHKS and CDR2 YYEKEE. The CDR3, cysteine through phenylalanine, is 16 amino acids long. The entry retains the CDR3 DNA only, 48 bases that are in frame from base 1. Findings and caveats that apply to the study as a whole: Clones contracting from day 15 to 85 had balanced CD4/CD8 phenotypes, while a second wave expanding from day 15 to 37 was biased towards CD4+. Only a couple of mild cases were covered by the study, and larger cohorts that include severe cases with pre-infection samples were considered necessary. Some responding clones were found in pre-infection memory, which suggests that pre-existing cross-reactive memory T cells took part in the SARS-CoV-2 response. SARS-CoV-2 specificity was not confirmed for the second-wave clones peaking on day 37. Contracting CD4+ clones appeared mostly in the CM and EM memory subsets, whereas CD8+ clones were enriched in EMRA.

Ficoll-Paque density gradient centrifugation was used to isolate PBMCs. Sequenced using an Illumina NovaSeq 6000. Using 5'RACE with constant-segment primers, TCRalpha and TCRbeta cDNA libraries were constructed, with sample barcodes and unique molecular identifiers added in the process. RNA was extracted from every sample with Trizol reagent. Library amplification was performed in two PCR steps, and a second sample barcode and Illumina TruSeq adapters were introduced in the second step. Libraries were sequenced on an Illumina NovaSeq with 2 x 150 bp paired-end reads. The study's processing was this. The reads were demultiplexed and collapsed into UMI-guided consensus sequences using migec v1.2.7. Using mixcr v2.1.11, the UMI consensuses were aligned to TRA and TRB V and J templates and assembled into clonotypes. A clonotype was counted as expanded or contracted only when both edgeR and NoisET called the clonotype significant, with the noise models trained on biological replicates. For edgeR calls, the thresholds were a false discovery rate-adjusted p below 0.01 and a log2 fold-change of 1. As an exploratory analysis of dynamics, PCA with hierarchical clustering was applied to max-normalized trajectories of the 1000 most abundant clonotypes. Each responding clone was given a CD4 or CD8 phenotype based on the CD4+ and CD8+ repertoires, which had been sequenced separately. TCRdb reran the public reads through fastp at Q25 and MiXCR, keeping productive beta chains. Every distinct CDR3 protein forms one entry, paired with its most common genes and DNA. TCRdb's processing, not the authors' own work, is the source of the V and J calls. This sample holds around 110,000 distinct CDR3 sequences; under 15% were observed only once. The ten largest clones add up to about 39% of the sample.

The TCR originated in a man aged 18-30 years who had mild COVID-19 (a few samples of this study predate the infection). The sample titles of this study are shuffled in the database, so cell type and time point are left out; the donor was told from shared clones. This receptor chain uses TRBV5-5 and TRBJ1-2; 7 bases in the middle match TRBD1. Sequencing was done on a sample of PBMCs or a T cell subset sorted from them (not recorded which). The CDR3 region has the sequence CASSPVRGRADYGYTF. Read as DNA, the sequence is TGTGCCAGCAGCCCCGTGAGGGGGCGGGCGGACTATGGCTACACCTTC.